Sequencing of this T cell receptor beta chain was carried out in a study of Tregs in tolerant kidney transplant recipients. Study outcomes and limitations: Expanding Tregs on activated donor B cells appeared to best identify donor-specific TCRbeta clones. Biological reproducibility was not directly addressed in this study.

Of note for this clone: The antigen remains unidentified.

Clones were sequenced by immunoSEQ multiplex PCR, and TCRdb holds only the in-frame ones, with some missing. Altogether tens of thousands of clones are present, 65% to 85% being singletons, with the ten largest covering roughly 4%. The germline CDR1 and CDR2 sequences are SGHRS and YFSETQ. The CDR3 consists of 15 residues. V shed 0 bases and J 2 bases; nucleotides not matched to a gene: 5. Unstimulated regulatory T cells (CD4+CD25+CD127-), CD4+CD25- non-regulatory cells, CD4 and CD8 cells were FACS-sorted from thawed PBMCs. The chain recombines TRBV5-1 with TRBJ2-7; TRBD2 aligns across 7 bases. Sequenced input: CD4+ T cells from blood. This receptor was obtained from a human donor in good health. This CDR3 reads CASSLGASGTYEQYF. CDR3 coding DNA: TGCGCCAGCAGCTTGGGGGCTAGCGGCACCTACGAGCAGTACTTC.